These T cell receptor beta chains were read from a single sample in a study of blood T cell repertoires in COVID-19. Assay: immunoSEQ multiplex PCR; the TCRdb copy retains only in-frame clones and omits some. The profile shows more than 95,000 clones, about 90% of them singletons. Sequenced input: peripheral blood. These TCRs come from a man over 45 with COVID-19, enrolled during active disease. Both conserved end residues are part of each CDR3. The D gene is left open where the match is weak.

CDR3nt	CDR3aa	v_gene	j_gene	d_gene
TGTGCCAGCAGCTGGAGCAGCCGAAGCACAGATACGCAGTATTTT	CASSWSSRSTDTQYF	TRBV5-5	TRBJ2-3	.
TGCGCCAGCAGCCTCCTGGCCGGCGGGACCCGCGGGGACGAGCAGTACTTC	CASSLLAGGTRGDEQYF	TRBV5-1	TRBJ2-7	.
TGCGCCAGCAGCCATCTTTCGGGGGCCGGGGAGCTGTTTTTT	CASSHLSGAGELFF	TRBV4-1	TRBJ2-2	.
TGTGCCAGCAGCCGGGGCTCCTACGAGCAGTACTTC	CASSRGSYEQYF	TRBV7-2	TRBJ2-7	.
TGTGCCAGCAGCCCAGGGGTCGGCTACACCTTC	CASSPGVGYTF	TRBV3-1/TRBV3-2	TRBJ1-2	.
TGTGCGTCGACGAGGGCAGGGGGTTTCACCGGGGAGCTGTTTTTT	CASTRAGGFTGELFF	TRBV30	TRBJ2-2	TRBD1
TGTGCCAGCGTCAGTAGGGACTGGGGCACCGGGGAGCTGTTTTTT	CASVSRDWGTGELFF	TRBV13	TRBJ2-2	.
TGTGCCAGCAGCTCATCGCCGGGACTCCAGCCTAGCACAGATACGCAGTATTTT	CASSSSPGLQPSTDTQYF	TRBV7-9	TRBJ2-3	.
TGTGCCAGCAGTAGGGGGTACGAGACCCAGTACTTC	CASSRGYETQYF	TRBV6-2/TRBV6-3	TRBJ2-5	.
TGTGCCAGCAGTTACTCGGTGGCGGTTGGGGCCAACGTCCTGACTTTC	CASSYSVAVGANVLTF	TRBV6-2/TRBV6-3	TRBJ2-6	.
TGTGTCAGCAGGGCGCCCGACTATGGCTACACCTTC	CVSRAPDYGYTF	TRBV7-5	TRBJ1-2	.
TGTGCCAGCAGCGCCCAGGGTGGGAATCAGCCCCAGCATTTT	CASSAQGGNQPQHF	TRBV7-2	TRBJ1-5	.
TGTGCCTGGATCTCACGACAGGAGAACACCGGGGAGCTGTTTTTT	CAWISRQENTGELFF	TRBV30	TRBJ2-2	.
TGCGCCAGCAGCTTGCAGCCGGGTCAGCCCCAGCATTTT	CASSLQPGQPQHF	TRBV5-1	TRBJ1-5	.
TGTGCCAGCTCCCCGCTAGCGGCCCGACCGGATACGCAGTATTTT	CASSPLAARPDTQYF	TRBV18	TRBJ2-3	TRBD2
TGCGCCAGCAGCTTGAACAGGGCGATATACAATGAGCAGTTCTTC	CASSLNRAIYNEQFF	TRBV5-1	TRBJ2-1	.
TGTGCCAGCAGCGTAGGTGCAGGGTGGAATTCACCCCTCCACTTT	CASSVGAGWNSPLHF	TRBV9	TRBJ1-6	.
TGTGCCAGCAGTTGGGGCGGGACCCTAGCCAAAAACATTCAGTACTTC	CASSWGGTLAKNIQYF	TRBV27	TRBJ2-4	.
TGTGCCAGCAGCTCCCGGACTAGCGATTTCTACAATGAGCAGTTCTTC	CASSSRTSDFYNEQFF	TRBV7-9	TRBJ2-1	TRBD2
TGTGCCAGCGGCCGAGGACGGGACTCCTACAATGAGCAGTTCTTC	CASGRGRDSYNEQFF	TRBV2	TRBJ2-1	.
TGTGCCAGCAGCCCAGAGGGGCGGGGGTCCTACGAGCAGTACTTC	CASSPEGRGSYEQYF	TRBV9	TRBJ2-7	TRBD2
TGCGCCAGCAGCTTGGGGACAGGGGGAGGAGATACGCAGTATTTT	CASSLGTGGGDTQYF	TRBV5-1	TRBJ2-3	TRBD1
TGTGCCAGTACCGGTACGGGACAGAGAAATGAAAAACTGTTTTTT	CASTGTGQRNEKLFF	TRBV19	TRBJ1-4	TRBD1
TGTGCCAGCAGCGTAGGCCCCAGGGGCGCGGACACTGAAGCTTTCTTT	CASSVGPRGADTEAFF	TRBV9	TRBJ1-1	.
TGTGCCAGCAGCTTTATGGGAGGACAAGAGACCCAGTACTTC	CASSFMGGQETQYF	TRBV5-4	TRBJ2-5	.